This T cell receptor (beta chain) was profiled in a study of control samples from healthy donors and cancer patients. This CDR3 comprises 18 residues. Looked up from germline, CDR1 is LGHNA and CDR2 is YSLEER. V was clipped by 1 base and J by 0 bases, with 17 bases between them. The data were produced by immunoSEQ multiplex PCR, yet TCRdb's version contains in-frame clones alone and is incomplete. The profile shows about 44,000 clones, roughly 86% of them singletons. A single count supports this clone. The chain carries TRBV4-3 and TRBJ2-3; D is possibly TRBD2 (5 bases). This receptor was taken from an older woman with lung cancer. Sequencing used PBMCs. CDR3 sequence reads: CASSQGRDETFSTDTQYF. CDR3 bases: TGCGCCAGCAGCCAAGGACGGGATGAAACTTTTAGCACAGATACGCAGTATTTT.